These T cell receptor beta chains were read from a single sample in a study of cytomegalovirus exposure and HLA in healthy donors. Repertoires were generated with immunoSEQ multiplex PCR, while TCRdb's copy carries only in-frame clones and drops some. The table records about 89,000 clones, roughly 9.4% of them present only once. Sequencing used PBMCs. The receptors derive from a man in his fifties in good health and CMV-seropositive. CDR3s include the opening cysteine and the closing phenylalanine or tryptophan. Each record gives: CDR3 length, V gene, CDR3 protein.

len: 14
v_gene: TRBV28
CDR3aa: CASGQSHYTETQYF

len: 13
v_gene: TRBV7-9
CDR3aa: CASSQGSDAGQYF

len: 18
v_gene: TRBV5-7
CDR3aa: CASSFHGEGNSNTGELFF

len: 13
v_gene: TRBV6-6
CDR3aa: CASGGQLNTEAFF

len: 17
v_gene: TRBV29-1
CDR3aa: CSVVGLAGESSYNEQFF

len: 14
v_gene: TRBV27
CDR3aa: CASSLLGVNTEAFF

len: 15
v_gene: TRBV7-9
CDR3aa: CASSFRQGLDYGYTF

len: 16
v_gene: TRBV6-1
CDR3aa: CASSDPGQGKGTEAFF

len: 12
v_gene: TRBV28
CDR3aa: CASRTGDKGYTF

len: 11
v_gene: TRBV10-3
CDR3aa: CAISPGEKLFF

len: 14
v_gene: TRBV7-2
CDR3aa: CASSSPDRAYEQYF

len: 16
v_gene: TRBV2
CDR3aa: CASSVRLAGVGNEQFF

len: 17
v_gene: TRBV28
CDR3aa: CASSPGWGVAVQETQYF

len: 14
v_gene: TRBV10-3
CDR3aa: CAISPTEMNTEAFF

len: 17
v_gene: TRBV7-9
CDR3aa: CASSLGAGTSGRVEQFF

len: 15
v_gene: TRBV7-9
CDR3aa: CASSLLLRDQETQYF

len: 18
v_gene: TRBV11-2
CDR3aa: CASSSGLAGASGTDTQYF

len: 14
v_gene: TRBV30
CDR3aa: CAWCIDRGYSEAFF

len: 12
v_gene: TRBV30
CDR3aa: CAWSPDRGAQYF

len: 17
v_gene: TRBV19
CDR3aa: CASSIPSGLAGFNEQFF

len: 14
v_gene: TRBV7-9
CDR3aa: CASSSGTSYYEQYF